This T cell receptor (beta chain) was identified during a study of control samples from healthy donors and cancer patients. TCRdb keeps only in-frame clones here, not all; method: immunoSEQ multiplex PCR. The sample holds some 140,000 clones; around 96% are singletons and the top ten take around 5.4%. A word on this clone: A junction end diverges from the germline sequence, so it may reflect a read error.

The CDR3 is 16 residues long. Germline lookup yields CDR1 SGHTA and CDR2 FQGNSA. This chain links TRBV7-2 with TRBJ1-4, with D unclear. The sequenced sample was blood. The receptor was derived from a middle-aged man in good health. In nucleotides, the CDR3 is TGTGCCAGCAGAGTTGGTTGGGCCGGCGGAAATGGAAAACTGTTTTTT. The encoded protein is CASRVGWAGGNGKLFF. The variable domain in full, completed from reference TRBV7-2 and TRBJ1-4, reads GAGVSQSPSNKVTEKGKDVELRCDPISGHTALYWYRQSLGQGLEFLIYFQGNSAPDKSGLPSDRFSAERTGGSVSTLTIQRTQQEDSAVYLCASRVGWAGGNGKLFFGSGTQLSVL.